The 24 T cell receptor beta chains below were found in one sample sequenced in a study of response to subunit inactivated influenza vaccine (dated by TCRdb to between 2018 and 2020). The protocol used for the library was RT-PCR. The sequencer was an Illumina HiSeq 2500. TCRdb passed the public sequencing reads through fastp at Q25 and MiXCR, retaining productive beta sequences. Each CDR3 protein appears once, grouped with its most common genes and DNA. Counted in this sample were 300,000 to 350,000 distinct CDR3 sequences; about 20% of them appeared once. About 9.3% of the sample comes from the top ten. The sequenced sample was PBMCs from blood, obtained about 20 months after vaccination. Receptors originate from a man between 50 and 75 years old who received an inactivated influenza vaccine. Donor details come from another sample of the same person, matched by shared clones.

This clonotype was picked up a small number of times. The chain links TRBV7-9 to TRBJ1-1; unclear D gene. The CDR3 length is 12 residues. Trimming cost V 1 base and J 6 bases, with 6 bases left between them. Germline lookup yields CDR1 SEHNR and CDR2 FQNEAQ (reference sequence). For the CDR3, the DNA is TGTGCCAGCAGCTTAGAATCGCCTGAAGCTTTCTTT. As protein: CASSLESPEAFF.

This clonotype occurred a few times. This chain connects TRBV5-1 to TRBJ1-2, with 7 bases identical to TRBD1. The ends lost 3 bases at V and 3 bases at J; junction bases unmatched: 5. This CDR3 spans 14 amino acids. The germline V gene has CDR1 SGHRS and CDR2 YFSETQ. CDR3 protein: CASSSPQGDYGYTF. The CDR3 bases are TGCGCCAGCAGCTCGCCCCAGGGGGACTATGGCTACACCTTC.

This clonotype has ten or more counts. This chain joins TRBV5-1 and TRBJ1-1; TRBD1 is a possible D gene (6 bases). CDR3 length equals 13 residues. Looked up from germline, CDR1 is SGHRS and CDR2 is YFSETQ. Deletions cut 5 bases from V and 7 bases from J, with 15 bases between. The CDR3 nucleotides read TGCGCCAGCAGAGAAGAACAGGGTGATGAAGCTTTCTTT. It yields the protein CASREEQGDEAFF.

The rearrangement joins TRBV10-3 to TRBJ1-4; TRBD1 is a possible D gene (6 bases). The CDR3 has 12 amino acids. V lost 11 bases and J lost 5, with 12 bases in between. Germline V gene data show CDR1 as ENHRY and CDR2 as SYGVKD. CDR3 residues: CAVGQINEKLFF. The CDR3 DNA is TGTGCCGTCGGACAGATCAATGAAAAACTGTTTTTT.

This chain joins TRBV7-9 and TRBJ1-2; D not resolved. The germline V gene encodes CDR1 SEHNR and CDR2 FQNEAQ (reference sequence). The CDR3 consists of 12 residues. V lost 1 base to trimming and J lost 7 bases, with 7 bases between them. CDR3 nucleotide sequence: TGTGCCAGCAGCTTAGTGGCGGCTGGCTACACCTTC. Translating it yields CASSLVAAGYTF.

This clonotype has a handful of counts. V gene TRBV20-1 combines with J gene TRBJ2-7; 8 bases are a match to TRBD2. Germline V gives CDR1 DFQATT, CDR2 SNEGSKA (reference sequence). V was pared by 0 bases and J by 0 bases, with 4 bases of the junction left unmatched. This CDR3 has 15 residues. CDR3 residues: CSARDQRESSYEQYF. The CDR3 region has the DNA TGCAGTGCTAGAGATCAGCGGGAGAGCTCCTACGAGCAGTACTTC.

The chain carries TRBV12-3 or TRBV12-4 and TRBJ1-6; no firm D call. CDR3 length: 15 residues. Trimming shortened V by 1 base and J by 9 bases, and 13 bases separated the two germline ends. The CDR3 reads CASSLVGNRGSPLHF. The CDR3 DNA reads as TGTGCCAGCAGTTTAGTGGGTAATCGCGGTTCACCCCTCCACTTT.

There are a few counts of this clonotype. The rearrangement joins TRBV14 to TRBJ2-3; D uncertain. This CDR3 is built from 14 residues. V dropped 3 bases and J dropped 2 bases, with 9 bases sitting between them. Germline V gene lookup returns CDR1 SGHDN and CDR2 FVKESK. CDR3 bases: TGTGCCAGCAGCCATCCAGCGTCCACAGATACGCAGTATTTT. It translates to CASSHPASTDTQYF.

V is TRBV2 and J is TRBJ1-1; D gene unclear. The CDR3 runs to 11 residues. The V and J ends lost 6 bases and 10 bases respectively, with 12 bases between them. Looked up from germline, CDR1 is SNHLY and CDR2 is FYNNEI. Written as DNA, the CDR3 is TGTGCCAGCAGCTTCACGGGAGGAGCTTTCTTT. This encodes CASSFTGGAFF. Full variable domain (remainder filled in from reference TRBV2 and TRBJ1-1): EPEVTQTPSHQVTQMGQEVILRCVPISNHLYFYWYRQILGQKVEFLVSFYNNEISEKSEIFDDQFSVERPDGSNFTLKIRSTKLEDSAMYFCASSFTGGAFFGQGTRLTVV.

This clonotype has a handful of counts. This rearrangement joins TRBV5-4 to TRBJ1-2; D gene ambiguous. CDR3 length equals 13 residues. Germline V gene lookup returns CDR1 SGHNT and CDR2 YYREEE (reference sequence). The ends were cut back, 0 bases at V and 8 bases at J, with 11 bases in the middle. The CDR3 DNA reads TGTGCCAGCAGCTTGGAGGCCGAAAACGGCTACACCTTC. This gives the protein CASSLEAENGYTF.

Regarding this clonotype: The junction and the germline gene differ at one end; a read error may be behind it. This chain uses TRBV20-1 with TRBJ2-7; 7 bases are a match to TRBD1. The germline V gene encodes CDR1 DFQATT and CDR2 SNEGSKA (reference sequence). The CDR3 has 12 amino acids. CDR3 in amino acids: CSSLPPDRLLVF. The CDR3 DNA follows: TGCAGCTCTCTCCCCCCGGACAGGTTGTTAGTCTTC.

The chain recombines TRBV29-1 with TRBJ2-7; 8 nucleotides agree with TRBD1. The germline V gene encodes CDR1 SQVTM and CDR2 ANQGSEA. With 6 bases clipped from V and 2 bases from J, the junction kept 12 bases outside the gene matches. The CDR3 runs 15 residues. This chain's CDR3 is CSVRSRTGPTYEQYF. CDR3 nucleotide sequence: TGCAGCGTCAGATCCCGGACAGGGCCTACCTACGAGCAGTACTTC.

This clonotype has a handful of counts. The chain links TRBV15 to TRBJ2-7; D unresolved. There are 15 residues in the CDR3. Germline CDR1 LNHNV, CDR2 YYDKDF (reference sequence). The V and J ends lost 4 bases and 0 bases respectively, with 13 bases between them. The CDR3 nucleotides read TGTGCCACCAGCACGGTGCCTATGAGCTCCTACGAGCAGTACTTC. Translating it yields CATSTVPMSSYEQYF.

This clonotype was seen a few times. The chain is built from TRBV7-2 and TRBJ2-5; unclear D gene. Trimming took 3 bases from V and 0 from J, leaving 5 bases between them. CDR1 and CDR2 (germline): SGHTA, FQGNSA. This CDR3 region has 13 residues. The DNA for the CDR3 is TGTGCCAGCAGCTTGACGTACCAAGAGACCCAGTACTTC. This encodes CASSLTYQETQYF.

DNA of the CDR3: TGTGCCAGCAGCCCGAGGACAGGCCTCTTCTCTGGAAACACCATATATTTT. Amino acids: CASSPRTGLFSGNTIYF. The chain links TRBV5-5 to TRBJ1-3, with 7 bases fitting TRBD1. Looked up from germline, CDR1 is SGHKS and CDR2 is YYEKEE (reference sequence). The CDR3 consists of 17 residues. Trimming at V came to 4 bases and at J to 0 bases, leaving 10 bases not matched to a gene.

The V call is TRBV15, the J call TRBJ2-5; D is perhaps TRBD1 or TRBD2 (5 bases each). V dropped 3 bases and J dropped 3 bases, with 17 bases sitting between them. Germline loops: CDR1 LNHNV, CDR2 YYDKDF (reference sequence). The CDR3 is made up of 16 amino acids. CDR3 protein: CATSSLSRDGKETQYF. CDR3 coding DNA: TGTGCCACCAGCAGTCTATCTCGGGACGGTAAAGAGACCCAGTACTTC.

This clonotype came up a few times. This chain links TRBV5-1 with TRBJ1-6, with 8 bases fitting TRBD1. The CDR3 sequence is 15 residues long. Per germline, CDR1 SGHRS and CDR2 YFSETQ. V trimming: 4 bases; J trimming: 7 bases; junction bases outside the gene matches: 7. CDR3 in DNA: TGCGCCAGCAGCATCGGACAGGGAGCCAATTCACCCCTCCACTTT. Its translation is CASSIGQGANSPLHF.

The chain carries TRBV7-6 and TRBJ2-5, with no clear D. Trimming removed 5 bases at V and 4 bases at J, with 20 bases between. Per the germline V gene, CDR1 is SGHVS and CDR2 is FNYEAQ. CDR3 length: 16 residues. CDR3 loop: CASSNLGLAMLETQYF. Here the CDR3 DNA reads TGTGCCAGCAGCAATCTCGGGTTAGCTATGTTAGAGACCCAGTACTTC. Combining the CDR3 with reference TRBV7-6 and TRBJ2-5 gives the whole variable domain GAGVSQSPRYKVTKRGQDVALRCDPISGHVSLYWYRQALGQGPEFLTYFNYEAQQDKSGLPNDRFSAERPEGSISTLTIQRTEQRDSAMYRCASSNLGLAMLETQYFGPGTRLLVL.

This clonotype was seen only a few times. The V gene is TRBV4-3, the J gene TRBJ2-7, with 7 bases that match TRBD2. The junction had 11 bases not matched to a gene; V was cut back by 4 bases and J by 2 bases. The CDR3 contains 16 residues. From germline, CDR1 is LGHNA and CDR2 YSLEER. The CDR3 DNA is TGCGCCAGCAGCCGTAGTGCCGCGGGGGAACCCTACGAGCAGTACTTC. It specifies CASSRSAAGEPYEQYF.

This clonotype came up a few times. The CDR3 protein is CASSTGTGKEKLFF. In nucleotides, the CDR3 is TGCGCCAGCAGCACCGGGACAGGGAAAGAAAAACTGTTTTTT. The V and J genes are TRBV5-1 and TRBJ1-4; 9 bases map to TRBD1. Germline CDR1 and CDR2: SGHRS and YFSETQ. This CDR3 spans 14 amino acids. V gave up 4 bases and J gave up 8 bases; unmatched junction bases: 6.

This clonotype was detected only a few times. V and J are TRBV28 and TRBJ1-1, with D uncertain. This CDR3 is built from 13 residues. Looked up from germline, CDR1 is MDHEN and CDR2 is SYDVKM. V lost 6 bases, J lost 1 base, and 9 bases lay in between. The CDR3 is CASRITQNTEAFF. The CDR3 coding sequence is TGTGCCAGCAGAATTACACAGAACACTGAAGCTTTCTTT.

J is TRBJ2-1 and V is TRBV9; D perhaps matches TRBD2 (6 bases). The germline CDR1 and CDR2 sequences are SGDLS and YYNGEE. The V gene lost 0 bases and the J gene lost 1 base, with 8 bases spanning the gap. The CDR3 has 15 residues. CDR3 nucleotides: TGTGCCAGCAGCGTAGACGCGGGGTCCTACAATGAGCAGTTCTTC. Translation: CASSVDAGSYNEQFF.

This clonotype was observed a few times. CDR3 sequence reads: CASSQVGRGNEKLFF. As DNA, the CDR3 is TGTGCCAGCAGCCAAGTCGGAAGGGGTAATGAAAAACTGTTTTTT. The chain employs TRBV3-1 and TRBJ1-4; D possibly corresponds to TRBD1 (5 bases). V lost 1 base, J lost 4 bases, and 10 bases lay in between. The CDR3 is made up of 15 amino acids. Per germline, CDR1 LGHDT and CDR2 YNNKEL (reference sequence).

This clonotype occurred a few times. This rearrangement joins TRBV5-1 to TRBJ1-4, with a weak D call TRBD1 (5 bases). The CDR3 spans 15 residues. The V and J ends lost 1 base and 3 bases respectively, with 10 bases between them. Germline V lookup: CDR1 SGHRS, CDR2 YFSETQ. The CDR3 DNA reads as TGCGCCAGCAGCTTGTATCAGGGATCTAATGAAAAACTGTTTTTT. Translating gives CASSLYQGSNEKLFF. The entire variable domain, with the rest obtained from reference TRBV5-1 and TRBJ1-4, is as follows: KAGVTQTPRYLIKTRGQQVTLSCSPISGHRSVSWYQQTPGQGLQFLFEYFSETQRNKGNFPGRFSGRQFSNSRSEMNVSTLELGDSALYLCASSLYQGSNEKLFFGSGTQLSVL.